This T cell receptor (beta chain) is drawn from a study of T cell changes during pregnancy in multiple sclerosis. V was clipped by 0 bases and J by 6 bases; unmatched bases: 7. This CDR3 contains 16 residues. The germline V gene has CDR1 MNHEY and CDR2 SVGAGI. Sequenced by immunoSEQ multiplex PCR; TCRdb stores in-frame clones only, minus some. The table shows approximately 130,000 clones, with about 96% occurring only once. The source material was peripheral blood, sampled after pregnancy. The TCR sequence derives from a female donor with multiple sclerosis, enrolled in a pregnancy study. The chain links TRBV6-5 to TRBJ2-1, with 8 bases identical to TRBD1. The CDR3 DNA reads as TGTGCCAGCAGTTACTCGCCCCGGGACAGGAGCAATGAGCAGTTCTTC. Translation gives CASSYSPRDRSNEQFF.